These 10 T cell receptor beta chains originate from one sample sequenced in a study of beta chain features in type 1 diabetes. Study-wide results and limits: TCRB CDR3s were moderately but significantly shorter in Type 1 diabetes patients in all four CD4+ subsets.

These receptors' targets are unknown. As every portion of the isolated RNA was reverse transcribed, the sequencing read expressed TCRB transcripts. Libraries were prepared by immunoSEQ multiplex PCR; TCRdb keeps only in-frame clonotypes and omits some of them. The sample has some 350,000 clones; roughly 12% are singletons. Input material: naive CD4+ T cells from blood. Receptors were obtained from a woman younger than 35 with type 1 diabetes.

The chain couples TRBV10-1 to TRBJ2-5, with D perhaps matching TRBD1 (5 bases). Trimming took off 4 bases at V and 2 bases at J, with 8 bases between the two ends. The CDR3 contains 13 residues. Germline V CDR1 and CDR2: WNHNN, SYGVQD (reference sequence). CDR3 DNA: TGCGCCAGCAGTGGGGCAGGGCAAGAGACCCAGTACTTC. Translation: CASSGAGQETQYF.

This clone has a handful of counts. This rearrangement joins TRBV7-2 to TRBJ1-5; the match to TRBD1 covers 7 bases. The CDR3 totals 14 residues. From germline, CDR1 is SGHTA and CDR2 FQGNSA. J gave up 4 bases and V 5 bases, and 5 bases lay outside the gene matches. The CDR3 is CASSLQGINQPQHF. CDR3 bases: TGTGCCAGCAGCCTACAGGGGATTAATCAGCCCCAGCATTTT.

The genes are TRBV5-1 and TRBJ2-4; 9 nucleotides match TRBD2. J lost 0 bases, V lost 0 bases, and 7 bases had no gene match. Germline V gene sequence: CDR1 SGHRS, CDR2 YFSETQ. CDR3 length equals 18 residues. In DNA form, the CDR3 reads TGCGCCAGCAGCTTGGAAGTAGCGGGAGTTAGAGCCAAAAACATTCAGTACTTC. Protein product: CASSLEVAGVRAKNIQYF.

This clone turned up a few times. This rearrangement joins TRBV19 to TRBJ2-5; 7 bases match TRBD2. The CDR3 is made up of 16 amino acids. Germline-derived CDR1 and CDR2 are LNHDA and SQIVND (reference sequence). The trim removed 0 bases at V and 3 bases at J, leaving 7 bases unmatched. This chain's CDR3 is CASSIDPAGYKETQYF. CDR3 nucleotide sequence: TGTGCCAGTAGTATAGACCCAGCGGGGTATAAAGAGACCCAGTACTTC.

This clone was seen more than once but under ten times. V usage is TRBV2 and J usage is TRBJ1-5; D perhaps matches TRBD1 (5 bases). Germline V gene sequence: CDR1 SNHLY, CDR2 FYNNEI. Trimming pared 6 bases from V and 2 bases from J, leaving 11 bases between. The CDR3 contains 14 residues. CDR3 in amino acids: CASRGLQGNQPQHF. The CDR3 DNA sequence: TGTGCCAGCAGGGGACTACAGGGCAATCAGCCCCAGCATTTT.

The rearrangement joins TRBV7-2 to TRBJ2-1; 9 bases line up with TRBD1. Germline V gives CDR1 SGHTA, CDR2 FQGNSA. The CDR3 has 15 amino acids. Germline trimming cut 4 bases from V and 7 bases from J; bases unmatched to any gene: 8. DNA of the CDR3: TGTGCCAGCAGCTCACAGGGGGCAAGGAGGAATGAGCAGTTCTTC. Translated: CASSSQGARRNEQFF.

V gene TRBV19 combines with J gene TRBJ1-1, with 10 bases that match TRBD1. The junction had 7 bases not matched to a gene; V was cut back by 6 bases and J by 0 bases. CDR1 LNHDA and CDR2 SQIVND come from the germline V gene (reference sequence). The CDR3 has 16 residues. The CDR3 coding sequence is TGTGCCAGTAGCAACCCCGGGACAGGGGTGAACACTGAAGCTTTCTTT. Its translation is CASSNPGTGVNTEAFF.

The V gene is TRBV5-1, the J gene TRBJ2-1; 7 bases match TRBD2. Per germline, CDR1 SGHRS and CDR2 YFSETQ. The CDR3 length is 17 residues. V lost 2 bases to trimming and J lost 5 bases; unmatched junction nucleotides: 13. The CDR3: CASSFRGSTWRNNEQFF. In DNA, the CDR3 is TGCGCCAGCAGCTTTCGCGGGAGTACGTGGAGGAACAATGAGCAGTTCTTC.

The chain combines TRBV19 with TRBJ1-5, with D uncertain. Deletions cut 6 bases from V and 7 bases from J, with 25 bases between. This CDR3 has 17 residues. Germline assignment: CDR1 LNHDA and CDR2 SQIVND (reference sequence). CDR3: CASSLMAGWSLPQPQHF. As DNA, the CDR3 is TGTGCCAGTAGCCTAATGGCCGGGTGGTCGCTTCCGCAGCCCCAGCATTTT.

This chain uses TRBV19 with TRBJ2-1, with TRBD1 matching 7 bases. The CDR3 runs 15 residues. The germline V gene encodes CDR1 LNHDA and CDR2 SQIVND (reference sequence). V was pared by 6 bases and J by 6 bases, with 11 bases of the junction left unmatched. The CDR3 DNA reads as TGTGCCAGTAGACCACAGGGGTTAACGGTCAATGAGCAGTTCTTC. Encoded protein: CASRPQGLTVNEQFF.